This T cell receptor (beta chain) stems from a study of shared clonotypes between healthy human individuals (dated by TCRdb to about 2020). Context from the whole study: A few men and a couple of women, aged 18 to 49 years, made up the cohort. Leukapheresis yielded between about 0.85 and 10 billion PBMCs per donor. Libraries were prepared and TCR repertoires were sequenced by different laboratories using diverse techniques, in order to increase sequencing depth and limit assay-specific biases. To estimate repertoire size and how much clonotypes are shared between individuals, the study performed deep sequencing of blood TCR repertoires from roughly five healthy adults. Points the paper makes about the study in general: Based on pairwise subsampling, the degree of clonotype sharing among donors was expected to be affected by sequencing depth. Sampling was restricted to blood, and TCR repertoires in tissues likely differ from the TCR repertoires found in blood. Because the study included only a small number of donors, the genetic and exposure-history diversity represented was limited.

With regard to this clone: Its cognate antigen has yet to be identified. Per-base qualities were not stored, and no clone one base away is much larger.

Healthy HIV-negative adults with no recently reported acute infections or vaccinations were included as donors. All donors were Caucasian adults living in Nashville, Tennessee, USA. For unsorted samples, some 90 million PBMCs were counted and genomic DNA was extracted with the QIAamp DNA Blood Mini kit. Blood was collected by leukapheresis, and PBMCs were isolated by Ficoll-Histopaque density gradient centrifugation and then cryopreserved in liquid nitrogen vapor phase. The CDR3 covers 14 residues, taking in both the cysteine and the phenylalanine. Only the CDR3 DNA is retained, 42 bases long and in frame from the first base. From the germline V gene, CDR1 is SGDLS and CDR2 is YYNGEE. V is reduced by 3 bases and J by 0 bases, leaving a spacing of 9 bases between them. Using the deep immunoSEQ assay, multiplex PCR amplified TCR CDR3 regions from genomic DNA. For each cell subset, the extracted genomic DNA was distributed evenly across all wells of several immunoSEQ 96-well plates, and each plate served as one replicate. For unsorted PBMC, about 0.3 ug genomic DNA, equal to tens of thousands of T cell genomes, was loaded into each replicate PCR. Unsorted PBMC genomic DNA was sequenced across ten immunoSEQ deep assay plates. Purified libraries were quantified with a Qubit 3.0 fluorometer, sized on a Bioanalyzer 2100, and re-quantified with the KAPA Library Quantification kit. Every immunoSEQ 96-well plate was sequenced on a separate single-read 150-cycle Illumina NextSeq 550 flow cell. The study's own analysis went as follows. Because the immunoSEQ output held only junctional sequences and lacked quality scores, the filtering could not match the filtering applied to full-length reads. Sequences were annotated with PyIR, a Python wrapper for IgBLAST v1.9, and V/J genes and CDR3 were assigned using IMGT germline references. Reads with weak V/J assignments (E-value above 1e-6), missing CDR3, stop codons, out-of-frame junctions, or ambiguous translated residues were removed. A V3J clonotype was defined by an identical inferred V gene, J gene, and CDR3 amino acid sequence. Percentage overlap between repertoires was computed as shared unique clonotypes divided by the size of the smaller repertoire. RTK rarefaction, the Chao1 estimator, and Recon v2.1 estimates of unobserved clonotypes were used to assess repertoire richness. TCRdb stores this immuneACCESS table with in-frame sequences only. Part of the clones is absent; in the studies checked, under half of the shortfall reflects unresolved V genes, and no reason is known for the rest. Clone size and the V and J calls come from that table; the DNA yielded D and trimming. Recorded for this sample are about 500,000 clones; approximately 80% of them occurred a single time. Approximately 12% of the sample goes to the ten largest clones.

The receptor was derived from a woman in her thirties or forties in good health. Some clones in this sample may be carry-over from other donors' samples. The chain employs TRBV9 and TRBJ1-1, with the D segment identity uncertain. Sequencing was carried out using PBMCs. Here is the DNA: TGTGCCAGCAGCGCAGCAGTCTTGAACACTGAAGCTTTCTTT. Its product reads: CASSAAVLNTEAFF. Extended through the reference TRBV9 and TRBJ1-1 proteins, this CDR3 yields the full variable domain: DSGVTQTPKHLITATGQRVTLRCSPRSGDLSVYWYQQSLDQGLQFLIQYYNGEERAKGNILERFSAQQFPDLHSELNLSSLELGDSALYFCASSAAVLNTEAFFGQGTRLTVV.